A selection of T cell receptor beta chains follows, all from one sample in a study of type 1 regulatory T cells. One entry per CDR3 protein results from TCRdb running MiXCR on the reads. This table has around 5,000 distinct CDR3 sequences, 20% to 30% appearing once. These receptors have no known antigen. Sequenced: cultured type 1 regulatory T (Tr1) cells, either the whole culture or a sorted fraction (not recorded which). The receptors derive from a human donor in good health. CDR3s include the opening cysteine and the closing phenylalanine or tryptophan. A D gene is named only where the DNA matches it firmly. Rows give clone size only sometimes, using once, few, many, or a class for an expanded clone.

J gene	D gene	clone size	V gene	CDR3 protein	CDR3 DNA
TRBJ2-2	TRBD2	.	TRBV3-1	CASSQVSLAVTGELFF	TGTGCCAGCAGCCAAGTTTCTCTAGCGGTCACCGGGGAGCTGTTTTTT
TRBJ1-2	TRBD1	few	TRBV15	CATSRDFQGVAYTF	TGTGCCACCAGCAGAGATTTCCAGGGGGTCGCCTACACCTTC
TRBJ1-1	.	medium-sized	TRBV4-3	CASSQIGSDTEAFF	TGCGCCAGCAGCCAAATTGGATCGGACACTGAAGCTTTCTTT
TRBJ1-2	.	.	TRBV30	CAWGGQSNYGYTF	TGTGCCTGGGGTGGTCAGTCTAACTATGGCTACACCTTC
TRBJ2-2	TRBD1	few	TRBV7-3	CASSMWTGNTGELFF	TGTGCCAGCAGCATGTGGACAGGGAACACCGGGGAGCTGTTTTTT
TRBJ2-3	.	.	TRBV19	CASSRTYSTDMQYF	TGTGCCAGTAGCCGGACCTATAGCACAGATATGCAGTATTTT
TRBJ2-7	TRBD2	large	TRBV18	CASSRGREGPYEQYF	TGTGCCAGCTCCCGGGGCAGGGAGGGCCCCTACGAGCAGTACTTC
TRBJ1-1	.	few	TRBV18	CASSPPQGGHTEAFF	TGTGCCAGCTCACCACCGCAGGGTGGGCACACTGAAGCTTTCTTT
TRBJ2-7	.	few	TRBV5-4	CASSLLRGTSYEQYF	TGTGCCAGCAGCCTCCTGCGGGGAACATCCTACGAGCAGTACTTC
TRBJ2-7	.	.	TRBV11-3	CASSRLGYEQYF	TGTGCCAGCAGCCGCCTGGGGTACGAGCAGTACTTC
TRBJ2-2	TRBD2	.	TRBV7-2	CASRKAGTGSELFF	TGTGCCAGCAGGAAAGCGGGGACGGGATCGGAGCTGTTTTTT
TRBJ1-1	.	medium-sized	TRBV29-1	CSVSTVNTEAFF	TGCAGCGTATCGACAGTGAACACTGAAGCTTTCTTT
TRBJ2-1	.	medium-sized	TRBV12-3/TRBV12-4	CASSLLGAGLGEQFF	TGTGCCAGCAGTTTATTGGGAGCAGGGTTGGGTGAGCAGTTCTTC
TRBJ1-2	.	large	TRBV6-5	CASSSQAPGIGGYTF	TGTGCCAGCAGTTCTCAGGCCCCAGGGATCGGCGGCTACACCTTC
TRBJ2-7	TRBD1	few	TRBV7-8	CASSSGTAEQYF	TGTGCCAGCAGCTCCGGGACAGCAGAACAGTACTTC
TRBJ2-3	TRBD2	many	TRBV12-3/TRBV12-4	CASSQRGEQYF	TGTGCCAGCAGTCAGCGGGGGGAGCAGTATTTT
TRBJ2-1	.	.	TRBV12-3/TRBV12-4	CASTEDTYGEQFF	TGTGCCAGCACCGAGGACACTTACGGTGAGCAGTTCTTC
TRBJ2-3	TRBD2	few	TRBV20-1	CSGLADSTDTQYF	TGCAGTGGACTAGCCGATAGCACAGATACGCAGTATTTT
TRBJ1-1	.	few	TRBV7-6	CASITRVLTEAFF	TGTGCCAGCATCACCAGGGTCCTCACTGAAGCTTTCTTT
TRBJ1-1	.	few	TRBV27	CASSPRPRATTEAFF	TGTGCCAGCAGTCCCCGCCCCCGGGCAACCACTGAAGCTTTCTTT
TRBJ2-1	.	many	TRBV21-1	CASPGTSGGHEQFF	TGTGCCAGTCCCGGGACTAGCGGGGGGCATGAGCAGTTCTTC
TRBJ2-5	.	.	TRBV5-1	CASSLIGEQETQYF	TGCGCCAGCAGCTTGATCGGAGAACAAGAGACCCAGTACTTC
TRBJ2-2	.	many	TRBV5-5	CASSRNVENTGELFF	TGTGCCAGCAGCCGGAATGTGGAGAACACCGGGGAGCTGTTTTTT
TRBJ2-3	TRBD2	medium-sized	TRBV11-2	CASSSRLAGAQLSTDTQYF	TGTGCCAGCAGCTCCCGACTAGCGGGGGCCCAACTATCCACAGATACGCAGTATTTT
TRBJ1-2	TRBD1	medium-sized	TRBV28	CASTQGARYYGYTF	TGTGCCAGCACCCAGGGGGCGCGGTACTATGGCTACACCTTC
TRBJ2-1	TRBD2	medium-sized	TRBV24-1	CATSDVGGAGNEQFF	TGTGCCACCAGTGATGTCGGGGGGGCCGGGAATGAGCAGTTCTTC
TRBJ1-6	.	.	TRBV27	CASSPGSYSYNSPLHF	TGTGCCAGCAGTCCGGGTTCCTACTCCTATAATTCACCCCTCCACTTT
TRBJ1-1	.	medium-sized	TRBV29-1	CSVVTALLNTEAFF	TGCAGCGTTGTGACAGCCCTCCTGAACACTGAAGCTTTCTTT
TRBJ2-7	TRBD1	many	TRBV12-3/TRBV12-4	CASSPRQGTYEQYF	TGTGCCAGCAGCCCCAGACAGGGGACCTACGAGCAGTACTTC
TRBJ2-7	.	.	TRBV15	CATSRAGTTYEQYF	TGTGCCACCAGCAGAGCCGGGACCACCTACGAGCAGTACTTC
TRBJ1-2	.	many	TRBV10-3	CAISEGLYGYTF	TGTGCCATCAGTGAAGGACTCTATGGCTACACCTTC
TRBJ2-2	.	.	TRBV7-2	CASSLVGDHTGELFF	TGTGCCAGCAGCTTAGTAGGGGACCACACCGGGGAGCTGTTTTTT
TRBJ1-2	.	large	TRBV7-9	CASSLSSSGDGGTF	TGTGCCAGCAGCTTAAGTTCCTCGGGCGACGGAGGGACCTTC
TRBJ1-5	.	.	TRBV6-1	CASSGDPSNQPQHF	TGTGCCAGCAGTGGGGACCCAAGCAATCAGCCCCAGCATTTT
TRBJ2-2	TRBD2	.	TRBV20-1	CSASPRGGGAGELFF	TGCAGTGCTAGTCCGCGGGGGGGAGGGGCCGGGGAGCTGTTTTTT
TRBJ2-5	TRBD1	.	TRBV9	CASSYLGQGAVGTQYF	TGTGCCAGTAGTTATCTGGGACAGGGGGCTGTAGGGACCCAGTACTTC
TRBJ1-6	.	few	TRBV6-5	CASSSEGSSYNSPLHF	TGTGCCAGCAGTAGCGAGGGGAGCTCCTATAATTCACCCCTCCACTTT
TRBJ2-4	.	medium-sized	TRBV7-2	CASSLKRGLGNIQYF	TGTGCCAGCAGCCTCAAACGGGGGCTCGGAAACATTCAGTACTTC
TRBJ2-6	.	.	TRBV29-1	CSVASRNSGANVLTF	TGCAGCGTTGCTTCCCGCAACTCTGGGGCCAACGTCCTGACTTTC
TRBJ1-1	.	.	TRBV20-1	CSARRTARFDTEAFF	TGCAGTGCTCGAAGGACAGCTAGGTTTGACACTGAAGCTTTCTTT
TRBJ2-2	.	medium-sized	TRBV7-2	CASSNDRLNTGELFF	TGTGCTAGCAGCAATGACAGACTTAACACCGGGGAGCTGTTTTTT
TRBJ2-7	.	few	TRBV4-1	CASSQGGVLHNYEQYF	TGCGCCAGCAGCCAAGGAGGCGTACTCCACAACTACGAGCAGTACTTC
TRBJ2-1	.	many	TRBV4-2	CASSQVRLARVDEQFF	TGTGCCAGCAGCCAGGTCAGGCTAGCGCGAGTGGATGAGCAGTTCTTC
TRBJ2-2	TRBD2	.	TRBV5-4	CASSLAGAANTGELFF	TGTGCCAGCAGCTTAGCGGGGGCCGCGAACACCGGGGAGCTGTTTTTT
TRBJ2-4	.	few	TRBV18	CASSPSETLAKNIQYF	TGTGCCAGCTCACCATCGGAAACCTTAGCCAAAAACATTCAGTACTTC
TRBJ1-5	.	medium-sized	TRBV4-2	CASSQGGGQSNQPQHF	TGTGCCAGCAGCCAAGGAGGAGGGCAGAGCAATCAGCCCCAGCATTTT
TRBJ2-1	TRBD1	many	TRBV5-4	CASSLAGTGWGRLSYNEQFF	TGTGCCAGCAGCTTGGCCGGGACAGGGTGGGGCCGGCTTAGTTACAATGAGCAGTTCTTC